Presented here are 21 T cell receptor beta chains from one specimen sequenced in a study of cytomegalovirus exposure and HLA in healthy donors. Profiling relied on immunoSEQ multiplex PCR, and the TCRdb table lists in-frame clones only, not all of them. Found here are 200,000 to 300,000 clones, approximately 86% of them singletons; the top ten hold roughly 1.2%. Sequencing was carried out using PBMCs. Receptors originate from a woman aged 30 to 39 in good health and CMV-seropositive.

About this clone: Additional DNA sequences in this sample encode the identical CDR3. V is TRBV18 and J is TRBJ2-7; TRBD2 matches 8 bases. This CDR3 spans 15 amino acids. V lost 3 bases and J lost 1; bases outside the gene matches: 5. Germline V CDR1 and CDR2: KGHSH, LQKENI. The CDR3 DNA is TGTGCCAGCTCACCTACGGGAGGGGGTTCCTACGAGCAGTACTTC. It yields the protein CASSPTGGGSYEQYF.

CDR3 bases: TGTGCCAGCAGTATAGCGGGGACAGTTTACGAGCAGTACTTC. This gives the protein CASSIAGTVYEQYF. V gene TRBV11-3 combines with J gene TRBJ2-7; D possibly corresponds to TRBD2 (8 bases). The CDR3 is made up of 14 amino acids. CDR1 and CDR2 (germline): SGHNT, YENEEA. V was clipped by 6 bases and J by 4 bases, with 16 bases between them.

Only one count was recorded for this clone. Written as DNA, the CDR3 is TGCGCCAGCAGCCAAACAGGGGGAGGCTACACCTTC. Translated: CASSQTGGGYTF. The V call is TRBV5-1, the J call TRBJ1-2; the match to TRBD1 covers 8 bases. Losses at the gene ends were 4 bases for V and 8 bases for J; bases not matched to a gene: 4. The germline V gene has CDR1 SGHRS and CDR2 YFSETQ. The CDR3 totals 12 residues.

This rearrangement joins TRBV2 to TRBJ2-4; D is uncertain. The germline V gene encodes CDR1 SNHLY and CDR2 FYNNEI. The CDR3 is made up of 16 amino acids. V was shortened by 4 bases and J by 7 bases, with 20 bases between the two germline ends. CDR3 DNA sequence: TGTGCCAGCAGTGCCTACCGGTTGACTGCGTCGAACATTCAGTACTTC. The encoded protein is CASSAYRLTASNIQYF.

By share of the sample, this clone is medium-sized. The chain carries TRBV15 and TRBJ2-7; TRBD1 might be the D (6 bases). Germline values: CDR1 LNHNV, CDR2 YYDKDF (reference sequence). The CDR3 is 19 residues long. With 3 bases removed from V and 2 bases from J, the gap between germline ends came to 26 bases. CDR3 sequence reads: CATSSSGRKTGLPTYEQYF. CDR3 nucleotides: TGTGCCACCAGCAGCTCTGGACGAAAAACAGGGTTACCCACCTACGAGCAGTACTTC.

This chain joins TRBV6-6 and TRBJ2-1; D is possibly TRBD2 (7 bases). Germline V CDR1 and CDR2: MNHNY, SVGAGI (reference sequence). V dropped 5 bases and J dropped 6 bases, with 17 bases sitting between them. This CDR3 spans 15 amino acids. The CDR3 bases are TGTGCCAGCAGTCGGGGGGCGGGCGGAATCAATGAGCAGTTCTTC. This gives the protein CASSRGAGGINEQFF.

The chain is built from TRBV19 and TRBJ2-1; D is perhaps TRBD2 (6 bases). The V gene lost 5 bases and the J gene lost 0 bases, with 14 bases spanning the gap. Germline V CDR1 and CDR2: LNHDA, SQIVND (reference sequence). This CDR3 comprises 16 residues. Here the CDR3 reads CASSANSGASYNEQFF. The DNA for the CDR3 is TGTGCCAGTAGTGCCAATAGCGGAGCCTCCTACAATGAGCAGTTCTTC.

This clone was counted many times. The rearrangement uses TRBV7-6 and TRBJ2-7, with D unclear. The germline CDR1 and CDR2 sequences are SGHVS and FNYEAQ. The CDR3 runs 12 residues. Trimming left V 5 bases short and J 3 bases short, with 8 bases between. CDR3 DNA: TGTGCCAGCAGCATAGACGGCTACGAGCAGTACTTC. As protein: CASSIDGYEQYF.

The chain carries TRBV5-1 and TRBJ2-1; TRBD1 agrees at 10 bases. Trimming took 4 bases from V and 2 from J; bases not matched to a gene: 6. Per germline, CDR1 SGHRS and CDR2 YFSETQ. The CDR3 extends over 16 amino acids. CDR3: CASSGGQGTTYNEQFF. Written as DNA, the CDR3 is TGCGCCAGCAGCGGGGGACAGGGGACTACCTACAATGAGCAGTTCTTC. Supplemented by reference TRBV5-1 and TRBJ2-1, the full variable domain reads KAGVTQTPRYLIKTRGQQVTLSCSPISGHRSVSWYQQTPGQGLQFLFEYFSETQRNKGNFPGRFSGRQFSNSRSEMNVSTLELGDSALYLCASSGGQGTTYNEQFFGPGTRLTVL.

This chain connects TRBV29-1 to TRBJ2-7; TRBD2 matches at 10 bases. Germline V CDR1 and CDR2: SQVTM, ANQGSEA. Trimming cost V 3 bases and J 0 bases; bases outside gene matches: 8. The CDR3 runs to 16 residues. DNA for the CDR3: TGCAGCGTTGACTTGACTAGCGGGTCCTCCTCCTACGAGCAGTACTTC. This encodes CSVDLTSGSSSYEQYF.

This chain links TRBV2 with TRBJ2-1, with TRBD2 matching over 9 bases. Germline assignment: CDR1 SNHLY and CDR2 FYNNEI. The length of the CDR3 is 15 residues. V lost 4 bases, J lost 7 bases, and 8 bases stayed unmatched. This CDR3 reads CASSGIAGVNNEQFF. The CDR3 nucleotides are TGTGCCAGCAGTGGGATAGCGGGAGTAAATAATGAGCAGTTCTTC.

This chain links TRBV18 with TRBJ1-4; D uncertain. Germline V gene data show CDR1 as KGHSH and CDR2 as LQKENI. There are 16 residues in the CDR3. V dropped 3 bases and J dropped 9 bases, with 20 bases sitting between them. The DNA of the CDR3 is TGTGCCAGCTCACCGCCATTGGCCCAACCGATTAAAAAACTGTTTTTT. Translating gives CASSPPLAQPIKKLFF.

The chain carries TRBV11-2 and TRBJ1-4, with D perhaps TRBD1 (5 bases). V gave up 5 bases and J gave up 5 bases, with 12 bases separating them. The germline V gene encodes CDR1 SGHAT and CDR2 FQNNGV. This CDR3 is 14 amino acids long. The CDR3 spells CASSPGLRNEKLFF. In nucleotides, the CDR3 is TGTGCCAGCAGCCCAGGGTTGCGGAATGAAAAACTGTTTTTT.

The chain links TRBV6-1 to TRBJ2-3, with TRBD1 matching over 11 bases. The CDR3 runs 13 residues. CDR1 MNHNS and CDR2 SASEGT come from the germline V gene. Trimming removed 10 bases from V and 5 bases from J; junction bases left unmatched: 5. In DNA form, the CDR3 reads TGTGCCATCCCGGGACAGGGGGTAGATACGCAGTATTTT. It encodes CAIPGQGVDTQYF.

The rearrangement joins TRBV11-2 to TRBJ2-7; D is undetermined. The germline gives CDR1 SGHAT, CDR2 FQNNGV. This CDR3 spans 13 amino acids. V lost 6 bases to trimming and J lost 6 bases, with 15 bases between them. For the CDR3, the DNA is TGTGCCAGCAGTCGCCCGGGTACGGGCGAGCAGTACTTC. Its translation: CASSRPGTGEQYF. The full variable domain, rest sourced from reference TRBV11-2 and TRBJ2-7, is EAGVAQSPRYKIIEKRQSVAFWCNPISGHATLYWYQQILGQGPKLLIQFQNNGVVDDSQLPKDRFSAERLKGVDSTLKIQPAKLEDSAVYLCASSRPGTGEQYFGPGTRLTVT.

This clone was seen a handful of times. V and J are TRBV4-1 and TRBJ1-3; D unresolved. Germline loops: CDR1 MGHRA, CDR2 YSYEKL. This CDR3 is built from 15 residues. V gave up 0 bases and J gave up 2 bases, with 8 bases separating them. The CDR3 DNA reads TGCGCCAGCAGCCAAGACCCACTTACTGGAAACACCATATATTTT. Protein: CASSQDPLTGNTIYF.

The chain couples TRBV10-2 to TRBJ2-5, with D unclear. The CDR3 sequence is 15 residues long. Germline values: CDR1 WSHSY, CDR2 SAAADI. V was shortened by 0 bases and J by 1 base, with 9 bases between the two germline ends. CDR3 region: CASSESVLTQETQYF. DNA for the CDR3: TGCGCCAGCAGTGAGTCAGTACTAACCCAAGAGACCCAGTACTTC.

The chain joins TRBV5-1 to TRBJ1-1; tentatively, D is TRBD1 (6 bases). CDR1 is SGHRS, CDR2 YFSETQ, per germline. This CDR3 spans 16 amino acids. Deletions cut 5 bases from V and 0 bases from J, with 17 bases between. CDR3 loop: CASRAAAGDLNTEAFF. As DNA, the CDR3 is TGCGCCAGCAGAGCAGCGGCAGGGGACCTGAACACTGAAGCTTTCTTT.

J is TRBJ2-3 and V is TRBV5-1; 13 bases line up with TRBD2. The V gene's germline CDR1 is SGHRS and CDR2 YFSETQ. The CDR3 totals 16 residues. The ends lost 3 bases at V and 6 bases at J; junction bases unmatched: 7. CDR3 bases: TGCGCCAGCAGCTCGGTAGGACTAGCGGGGGTTGATACGCAGTATTTT. Protein sequence: CASSSVGLAGVDTQYF.

The rearrangement links TRBV10-2 to TRBJ1-5, with a tentative D call TRBD1 (5 bases). Trimming removed 0 bases at V and 9 bases at J, with 15 bases between. CDR1 WSHSY and CDR2 SAAADI come from the germline V gene. The CDR3 has 15 residues. CDR3 sequence (DNA): TGCGCCAGCAGTGAGTCTACTGTGGACATACCGCCCCAGCATTTT. Encoded protein: CASSESTVDIPPQHF.

The table lists this clone with a count of one. The chain couples TRBV11-2 to TRBJ2-3; tentatively, D is TRBD2 (6 bases). This CDR3 contains 15 residues. V was cut by 1 base and J by 3 bases, with 11 bases left in between. Per the germline V gene, CDR1 is SGHAT and CDR2 is FQNNGV. The CDR3 reads CASSLAGVRTDTQYF. The CDR3, as DNA: TGTGCCAGCAGCTTAGCGGGAGTTAGGACAGATACGCAGTATTTT.